This entry concerns a single T cell receptor beta chain. This record belongs to a study of ipilimumab plus nivolumab after autologous stem cell transplantation. Sequenced by immunoSEQ multiplex PCR; TCRdb stores in-frame clones only, minus some. This table holds over 75,000 clones, 83% found once. The CDR3 is 15 amino acids. Trimming left V 3 bases short and J 2 bases short, with 10 bases between. Germline V gives CDR1 SGHVS, CDR2 FNYEAQ. The sequencing here drew on PBMCs, taken in a trial of ipilimumab plus nivolumab as post-transplant consolidation. The TCR comes from a male donor with diffuse large B-cell lymphoma. This chain uses TRBV7-6 with TRBJ2-2, with D perhaps TRBD1 (5 bases). CDR3 sequence reads: CASSLSRVNTGELFF. As DNA, the CDR3 is TGTGCCAGCAGCTTGTCCAGGGTAAACACCGGGGAGCTGTTTTTT. The whole variable domain, filled in from reference TRBV7-6 and TRBJ2-2, reads GAGVSQSPRYKVTKRGQDVALRCDPISGHVSLYWYRQALGQGPEFLTYFNYEAQQDKSGLPNDRFSAERPEGSISTLTIQRTEQRDSAMYRCASSLSRVNTGELFFGEGSRLTVL.